This entry lists 9 T cell receptor beta chains sequenced from one sample in a study of cytomegalovirus exposure and HLA in healthy donors. Primers included in the PCR were 60 Vbeta and 13 Jbeta primers. TCRdb keeps only in-frame clones here, not all; method: immunoSEQ multiplex PCR. The table has about 200,000 clones, about 77% seen once. Sequencing used PBMCs. These receptors were obtained from a woman aged 25-40 years in good health and CMV-seronegative.

The V call is TRBV28, the J call TRBJ2-5; 11 nucleotides line up with TRBD2. The V gene end was trimmed by 5 bases and the J gene end by 1 base; junction bases not matched to a gene: 6. Looked up from germline, CDR1 is MDHEN and CDR2 is SYDVKM. This CDR3 is built from 16 residues. CDR3 region: CASSKTSGTLQETQYF. CDR3 nucleotides: TGTGCCAGCAGTAAGACTAGCGGGACCCTCCAAGAGACCCAGTACTTC.

Remarks on this clone: Other DNA sequences in the sample encode the same CDR3. This chain uses TRBV6-1 with TRBJ2-3, with TRBD1 identical over 8 bases. Germline V lookup: CDR1 MNHNS, CDR2 SASEGT. Losses at the gene ends were 3 bases for V and 6 bases for J; bases not matched to a gene: 8. The CDR3 extends over 15 amino acids. CDR3 DNA sequence: TGTGCCAGCAGTGATCCCAGGACAGGGACCGATACGCAGTATTTT. Its protein is CASSDPRTGTDTQYF.

This rearrangement joins TRBV10-1 to TRBJ2-3, with D possibly matching TRBD2 (6 bases). The V and J ends lost 3 bases and 3 bases respectively, with 10 bases between them. CDR1 and CDR2 from the germline V gene are WNHNN and SYGVQD (reference sequence). The CDR3 spans 14 residues. Here the CDR3 reads CASSDGGRTDTQYF. The CDR3 DNA reads TGCGCCAGCAGTGATGGGGGGAGGACAGATACGCAGTATTTT.

This sequence joins TRBV5-1 and TRBJ2-3; 7 positions agree with TRBD2. J was trimmed by 0 bases and V by 4 bases; bases with no gene match: 14. Germline CDR1 SGHRS, CDR2 YFSETQ. The CDR3 length is 18 residues. CDR3 loop: CASSASRGGGYSTDTQYF. DNA of the CDR3: TGCGCCAGCAGCGCCTCCCGGGGCGGGGGATATAGCACAGATACGCAGTATTTT.

The genes are TRBV4-1 and TRBJ1-2; maybe TRBD1 (6 bases). Germline values: CDR1 MGHRA, CDR2 YSYEKL. This CDR3 is 18 amino acids long. Trimming left V 4 bases short and J 0 bases short, with 21 bases between. CDR3 DNA sequence: TGCGCCAGCAGCCGCCAAAGGTTAGGGGACACCCCTAACTATGGCTACACCTTC. Protein product: CASSRQRLGDTPNYGYTF.

This chain uses TRBV5-1 with TRBJ1-1; no firm D call. Per the germline V gene, CDR1 is SGHRS and CDR2 is YFSETQ. The CDR3 consists of 16 residues. The V gene lost 4 bases and the J gene lost 1 base, with 17 bases spanning the gap. This chain's CDR3 is CASSPGFGVWNTEAFF. The DNA for the CDR3 is TGCGCCAGCAGCCCGGGATTTGGGGTGTGGAACACTGAAGCTTTCTTT.

The rearrangement joins TRBV5-4 to TRBJ1-2, with D perhaps matching TRBD1 (6 bases). Germline V gene data show CDR1 as SGHNT and CDR2 as YYREEE (reference sequence). The CDR3 extends over 15 amino acids. Trimming cost V 0 bases and J 4 bases, with 13 bases left between them. The CDR3, as DNA: TGTGCCAGCAGCTTGGCCCTACAGGGCGTCTATGGCTACACCTTC. It translates to CASSLALQGVYGYTF.

The chain is built from TRBV6-6 and TRBJ1-4; TRBD1 matches at 7 bases. This CDR3 contains 14 residues. The junction had 3 bases not matched to a gene; V was cut back by 3 bases and J by 5 bases. Germline V gives CDR1 MNHNY, CDR2 SVGAGI (reference sequence). The CDR3 sequence is CASSYYRGNEKLFF. The CDR3 region has the DNA TGTGCCAGCAGTTATTACAGGGGCAATGAAAAACTGTTTTTT.

CDR3 coding DNA: TGCGCCAGCAGCTTTTCAGGGGACCTAGCCTATGGCTACACCTTC. This codes for CASSFSGDLAYGYTF. The chain couples TRBV5-1 to TRBJ1-2, with a weak D call TRBD1 (6 bases). Germline V gene sequence: CDR1 SGHRS, CDR2 YFSETQ. The V end lost 2 bases, the J end lost 4 bases, and 15 bases lay between the germline ends. The CDR3 covers 15 residues.